Included here is one T cell receptor beta chain sequence, with context. Its antigen is unidentified. Since all of the isolated RNA was reverse transcribed, expressed TCRB transcripts were what got sequenced. The repertoire was sequenced with immunoSEQ multiplex PCR; TCRdb's copy has only in-frame clones and lacks some. The sample has some 350,000 clones; less than 15% are singletons. This sample was taken from a study of beta chain features in type 1 diabetes. The overall study: Healthy donors resembled patients in age, gender and cell yields. Study-wide findings and caveats: TCRB CDR3s from Type 1 diabetes patients were moderately but significantly shorter in all four CD4+ subsets.

This CDR3 region has 16 residues. Unmatched junction bases numbered 5, after V lost 4 bases and J lost 1 base. The germline V gene has CDR1 SGHNT and CDR2 YYREEE (reference sequence). The V call is TRBV5-4, the J call TRBJ2-1; 10 nucleotides align to TRBD2. The receptor's source is a woman aged 18-29 years with type 1 diabetes. Sequencing input: naive CD4+ T cells from blood. This CDR3 reads CASSPGLAVSYNEQFF. In nucleotides, the CDR3 is TGTGCCAGCAGCCCCGGACTAGCGGTTTCCTACAATGAGCAGTTCTTC.